This TCR beta chain is from a study of cytomegalovirus exposure and HLA in healthy donors. Study-wide background: According to later analysis, the same platform produced the 110 or so validation and 666 first-cohort repertoires. Study results and caveats: The classifier reportedly diagnosed cytomegalovirus status with high sensitivity and specificity.

V lost 3 bases to trimming and J lost 3 bases; unmatched junction nucleotides: 3. The CDR3 is made up of 14 amino acids. Germline values: CDR1 MNHNS, CDR2 SASEGT. The data were produced by immunoSEQ multiplex PCR, yet TCRdb's version contains in-frame clones alone and is incomplete. The data show more than 150,000 clones, 80% to 85% seen once. Of note for this clone: Antigen specificity is unknown.

This TCR was recovered from a woman under 30 in good health and CMV-seropositive. The chain uses TRBV6-1 and TRBJ2-3; 7 nucleotides align to TRBD1. Sequences were obtained from PBMCs. CDR3 sequence reads: CASSENRGTDTQYF. DNA of the CDR3: TGTGCCAGCAGTGAGAACAGGGGAACAGATACGCAGTATTTT.